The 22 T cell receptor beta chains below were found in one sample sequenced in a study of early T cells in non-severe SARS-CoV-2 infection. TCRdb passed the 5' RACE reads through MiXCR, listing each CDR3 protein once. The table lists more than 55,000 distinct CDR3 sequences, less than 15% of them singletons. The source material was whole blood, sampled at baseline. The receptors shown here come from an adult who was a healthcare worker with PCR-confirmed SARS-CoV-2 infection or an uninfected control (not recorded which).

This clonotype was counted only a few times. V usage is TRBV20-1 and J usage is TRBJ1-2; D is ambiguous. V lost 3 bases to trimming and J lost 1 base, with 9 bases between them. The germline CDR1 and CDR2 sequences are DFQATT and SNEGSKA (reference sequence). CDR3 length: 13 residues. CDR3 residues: CSARDWDNYGYTF. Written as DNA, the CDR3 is TGCAGTGCTAGGGACTGGGATAACTATGGCTACACCTTC.

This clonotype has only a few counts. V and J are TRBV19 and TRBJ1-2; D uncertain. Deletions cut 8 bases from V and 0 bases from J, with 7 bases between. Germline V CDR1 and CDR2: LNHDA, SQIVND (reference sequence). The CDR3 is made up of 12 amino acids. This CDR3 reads CASSSPNYGYTF. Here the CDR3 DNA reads TGTGCCAGTTCCAGCCCTAACTATGGCTACACCTTC.

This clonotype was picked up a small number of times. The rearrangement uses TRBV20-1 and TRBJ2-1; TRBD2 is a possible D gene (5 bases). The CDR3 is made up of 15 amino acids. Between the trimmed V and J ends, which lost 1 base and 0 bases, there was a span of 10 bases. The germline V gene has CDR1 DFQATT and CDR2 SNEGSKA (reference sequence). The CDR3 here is CSARAVGSSYNEQFF. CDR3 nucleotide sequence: TGCAGTGCTAGAGCAGTGGGGAGCTCCTACAATGAGCAGTTCTTC.

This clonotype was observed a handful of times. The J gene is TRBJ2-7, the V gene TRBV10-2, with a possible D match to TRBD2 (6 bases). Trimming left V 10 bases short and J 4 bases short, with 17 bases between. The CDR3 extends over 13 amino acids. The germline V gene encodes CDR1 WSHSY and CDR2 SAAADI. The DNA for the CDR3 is TGCGCCACTACGGGAGCCCTAGGATACGAGCAGTACTTC. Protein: CATTGALGYEQYF.

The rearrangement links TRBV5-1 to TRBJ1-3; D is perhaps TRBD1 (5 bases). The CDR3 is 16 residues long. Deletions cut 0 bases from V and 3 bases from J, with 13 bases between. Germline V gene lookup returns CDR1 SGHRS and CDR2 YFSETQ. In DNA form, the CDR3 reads TGCGCCAGCAGCTTGGCTGGGGGAGACATTGGAAACACCATATATTTT. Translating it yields CASSLAGGDIGNTIYF.

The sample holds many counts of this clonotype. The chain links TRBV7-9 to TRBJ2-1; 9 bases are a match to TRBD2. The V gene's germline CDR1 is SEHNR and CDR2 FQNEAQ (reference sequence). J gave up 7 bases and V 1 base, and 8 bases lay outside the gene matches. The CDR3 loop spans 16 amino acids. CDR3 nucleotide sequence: TGTGCCAGCAGCTTAGGTAGCGGGAGAATCGGTAATGAGCAGTTCTTC. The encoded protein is CASSLGSGRIGNEQFF.

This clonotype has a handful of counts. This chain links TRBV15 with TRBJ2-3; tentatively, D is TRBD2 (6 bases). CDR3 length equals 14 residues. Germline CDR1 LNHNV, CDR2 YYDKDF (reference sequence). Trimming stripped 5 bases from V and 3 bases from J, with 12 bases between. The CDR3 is CATSALEGTDTQYF. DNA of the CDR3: TGTGCCACCAGCGCTTTGGAGGGAACAGATACGCAGTATTTT.

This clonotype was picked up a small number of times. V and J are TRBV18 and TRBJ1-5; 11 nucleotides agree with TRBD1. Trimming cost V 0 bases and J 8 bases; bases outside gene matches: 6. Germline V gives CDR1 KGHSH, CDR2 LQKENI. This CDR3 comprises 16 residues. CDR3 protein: CASSPPRTGGREPQHF. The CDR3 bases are TGTGCCAGCTCACCACCTCGGACAGGGGGCAGGGAGCCCCAGCATTTT.

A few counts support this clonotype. The CDR3 reads CASSDRTGGSGSPLHF. CDR3 nucleotides: TGTGCCAGCAGCGATAGGACAGGGGGCTCGGGTTCACCCCTCCACTTT. V gene TRBV5-4 combines with J gene TRBJ1-6; 11 nucleotides align to TRBD1. The junction had 9 bases not matched to a gene; V was cut back by 4 bases and J by 9 bases. This CDR3 has 16 amino acids. CDR1 is SGHNT and CDR2 is YYREEE in the germline V gene (reference sequence).

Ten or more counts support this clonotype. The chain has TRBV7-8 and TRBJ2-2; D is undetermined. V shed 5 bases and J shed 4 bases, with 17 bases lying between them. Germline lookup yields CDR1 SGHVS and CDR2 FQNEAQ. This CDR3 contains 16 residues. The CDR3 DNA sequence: TGTGCCAGCAGCCATTTAGCCCAGATCGTCACCGGGGAGCTGTTTTTT. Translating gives CASSHLAQIVTGELFF.

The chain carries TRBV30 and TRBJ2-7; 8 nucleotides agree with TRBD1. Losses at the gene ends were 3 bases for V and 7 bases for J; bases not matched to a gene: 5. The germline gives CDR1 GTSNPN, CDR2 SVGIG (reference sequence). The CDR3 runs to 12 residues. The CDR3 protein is CAWRRTGWEQYF. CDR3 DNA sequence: TGTGCCTGGAGGCGGACAGGGTGGGAGCAGTACTTC.

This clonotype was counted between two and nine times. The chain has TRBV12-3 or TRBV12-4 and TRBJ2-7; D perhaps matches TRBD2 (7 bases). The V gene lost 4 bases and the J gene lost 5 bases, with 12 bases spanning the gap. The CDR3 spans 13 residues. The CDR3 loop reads CASSSGGLDEQYF. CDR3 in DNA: TGTGCCAGCAGTTCGGGGGGCCTCGACGAGCAGTACTTC.

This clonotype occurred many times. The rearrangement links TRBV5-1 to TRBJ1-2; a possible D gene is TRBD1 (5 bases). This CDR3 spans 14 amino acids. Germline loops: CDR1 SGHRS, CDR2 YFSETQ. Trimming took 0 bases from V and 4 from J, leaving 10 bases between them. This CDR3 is CASSLVPQGYGYTF. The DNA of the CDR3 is TGCGCCAGCAGCTTGGTACCCCAGGGCTATGGCTACACCTTC.

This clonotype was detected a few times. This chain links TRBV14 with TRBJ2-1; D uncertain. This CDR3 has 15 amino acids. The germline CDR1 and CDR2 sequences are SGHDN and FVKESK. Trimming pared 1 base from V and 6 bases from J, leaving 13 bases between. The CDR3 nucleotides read TGTGCCAGCAGCCAAGCGAATGTAGGTCTCAATGAGCAGTTCTTC. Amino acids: CASSQANVGLNEQFF.

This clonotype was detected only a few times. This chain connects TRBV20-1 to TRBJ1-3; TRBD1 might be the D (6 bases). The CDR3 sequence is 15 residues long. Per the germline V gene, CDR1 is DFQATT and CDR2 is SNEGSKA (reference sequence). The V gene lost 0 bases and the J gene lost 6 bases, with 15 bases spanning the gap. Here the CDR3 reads CSARDQDRTENTIYF. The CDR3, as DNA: TGCAGTGCTAGAGATCAGGACAGAACAGAAAACACCATATATTTT.

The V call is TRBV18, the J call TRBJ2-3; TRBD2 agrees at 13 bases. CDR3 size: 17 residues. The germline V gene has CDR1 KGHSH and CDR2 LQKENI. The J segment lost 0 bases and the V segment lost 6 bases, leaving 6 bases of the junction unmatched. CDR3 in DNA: TGTGCCAGCTCCCCCGGACTAGCGGGGGCTAGCACAGATACGCAGTATTTT. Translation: CASSPGLAGASTDTQYF. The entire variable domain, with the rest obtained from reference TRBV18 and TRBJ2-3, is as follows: NAGVMQNPRHLVRRRGQEARLRCSPMKGHSHVYWYRQLPEEGLKFMVYLQKENIIDESGMPKERFSAEFPKEGPSILRIQQVVRGDSAAYFCASSPGLAGASTDTQYFGPGTRLTVL.

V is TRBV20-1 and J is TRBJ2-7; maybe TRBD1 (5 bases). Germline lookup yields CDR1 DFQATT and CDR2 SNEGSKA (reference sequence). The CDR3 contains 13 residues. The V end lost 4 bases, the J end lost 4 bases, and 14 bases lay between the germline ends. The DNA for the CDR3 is TGCAGTGCTATTCCAGGGATTATATACGAGCAGTACTTC. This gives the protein CSAIPGIIYEQYF.

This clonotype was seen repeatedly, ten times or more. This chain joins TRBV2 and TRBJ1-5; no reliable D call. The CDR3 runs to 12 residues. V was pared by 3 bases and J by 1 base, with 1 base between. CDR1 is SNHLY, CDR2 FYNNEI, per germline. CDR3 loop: CASSESNQPQHF. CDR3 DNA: TGTGCCAGCAGTGAGAGCAATCAGCCCCAGCATTTT.

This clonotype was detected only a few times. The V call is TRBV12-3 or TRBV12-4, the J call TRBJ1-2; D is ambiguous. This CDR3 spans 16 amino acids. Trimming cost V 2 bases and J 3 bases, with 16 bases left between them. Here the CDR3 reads CASSLKGSGGHYGYTF. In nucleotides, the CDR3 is TGTGCCAGCAGTTTAAAAGGGTCTGGAGGTCACTATGGCTACACCTTC.

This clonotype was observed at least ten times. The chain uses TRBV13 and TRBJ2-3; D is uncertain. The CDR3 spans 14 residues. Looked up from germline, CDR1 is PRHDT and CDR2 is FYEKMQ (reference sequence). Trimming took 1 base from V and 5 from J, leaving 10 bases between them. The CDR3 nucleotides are TGTGCCAGCAGCTTAGACGGACCACGAGATACGCAGTATTTT. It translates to CASSLDGPRDTQYF.

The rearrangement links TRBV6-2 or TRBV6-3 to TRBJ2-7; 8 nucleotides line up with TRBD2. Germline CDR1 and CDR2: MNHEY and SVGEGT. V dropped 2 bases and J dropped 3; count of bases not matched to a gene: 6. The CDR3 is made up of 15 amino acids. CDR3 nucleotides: TGTGCCAGCAGTTACGAACTAGCGGTTTTCTACGAGCAGTACTTC. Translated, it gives CASSYELAVFYEQYF.

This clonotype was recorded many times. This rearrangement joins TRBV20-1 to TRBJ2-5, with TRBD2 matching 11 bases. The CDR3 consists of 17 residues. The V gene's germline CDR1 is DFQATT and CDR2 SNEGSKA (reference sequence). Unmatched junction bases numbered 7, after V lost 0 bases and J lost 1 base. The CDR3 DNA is TGCAGTGCTAGAGATCCGGGTAGCGGGGGGGCCCAAGAGACCCAGTACTTC. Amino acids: CSARDPGSGGAQETQYF.